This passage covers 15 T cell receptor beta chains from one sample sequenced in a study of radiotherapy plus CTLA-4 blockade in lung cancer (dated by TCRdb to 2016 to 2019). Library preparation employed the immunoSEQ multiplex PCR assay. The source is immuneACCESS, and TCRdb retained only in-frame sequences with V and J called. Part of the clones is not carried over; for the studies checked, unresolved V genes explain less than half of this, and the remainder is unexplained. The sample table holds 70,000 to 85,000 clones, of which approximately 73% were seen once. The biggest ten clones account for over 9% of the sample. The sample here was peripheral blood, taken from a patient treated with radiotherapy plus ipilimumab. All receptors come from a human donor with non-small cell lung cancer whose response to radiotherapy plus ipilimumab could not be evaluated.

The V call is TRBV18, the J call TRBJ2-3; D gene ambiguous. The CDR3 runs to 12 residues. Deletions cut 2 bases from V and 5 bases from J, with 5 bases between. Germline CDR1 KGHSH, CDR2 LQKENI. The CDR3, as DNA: TGTGCCAGCTCACCAGTAAAAGATACGCAGTATTTT. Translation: CASSPVKDTQYF.

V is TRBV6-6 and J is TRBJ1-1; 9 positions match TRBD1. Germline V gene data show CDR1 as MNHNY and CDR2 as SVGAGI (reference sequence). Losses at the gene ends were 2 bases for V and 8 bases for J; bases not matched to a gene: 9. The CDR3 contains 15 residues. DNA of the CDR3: TGTGCCAGCAGTTACACAACTACAGGGGGCGGCGAAGCTTTCTTT. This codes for CASSYTTTGGGEAFF.

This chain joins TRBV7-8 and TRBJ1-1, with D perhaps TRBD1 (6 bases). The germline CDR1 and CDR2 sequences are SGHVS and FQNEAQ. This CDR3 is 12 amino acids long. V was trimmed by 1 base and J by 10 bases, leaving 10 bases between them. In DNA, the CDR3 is TGTGCCAGCAGCTTAGACCTCAGGGGAGCTTTCTTT. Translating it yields CASSLDLRGAFF.

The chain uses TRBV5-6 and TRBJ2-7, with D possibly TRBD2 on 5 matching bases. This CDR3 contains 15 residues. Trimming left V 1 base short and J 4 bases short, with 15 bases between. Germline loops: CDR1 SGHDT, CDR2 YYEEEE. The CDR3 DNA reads TGTGCCAGCAGCTTGCTCTTTCGACGGGGTTACGAGCAGTACTTC. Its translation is CASSLLFRRGYEQYF.

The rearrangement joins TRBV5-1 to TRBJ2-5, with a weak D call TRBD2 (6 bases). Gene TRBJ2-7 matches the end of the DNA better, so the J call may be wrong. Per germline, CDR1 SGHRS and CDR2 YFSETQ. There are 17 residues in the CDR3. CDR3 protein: CASSSQIGTANSYEQYF. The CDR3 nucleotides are TGCGCCAGCAGCTCTCAGATCGGGACTGCAAACTCCTACGAGCAGTACTTC.

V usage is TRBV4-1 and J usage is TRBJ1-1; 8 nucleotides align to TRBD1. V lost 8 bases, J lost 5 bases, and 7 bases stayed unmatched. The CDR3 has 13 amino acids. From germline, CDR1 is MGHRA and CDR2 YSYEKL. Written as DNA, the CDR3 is TGCGCCAGCCACAGGGGGGAGGGGACTGAAGCTTTCTTT. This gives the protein CASHRGEGTEAFF.

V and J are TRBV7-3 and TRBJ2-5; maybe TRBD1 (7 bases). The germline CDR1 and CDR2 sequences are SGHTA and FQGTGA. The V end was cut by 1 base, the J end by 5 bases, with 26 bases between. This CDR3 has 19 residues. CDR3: CASSLKPPGTVTSGETQYF. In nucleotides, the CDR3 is TGTGCCAGCAGCTTAAAACCGCCCGGGACAGTAACCAGCGGGGAGACCCAGTACTTC.

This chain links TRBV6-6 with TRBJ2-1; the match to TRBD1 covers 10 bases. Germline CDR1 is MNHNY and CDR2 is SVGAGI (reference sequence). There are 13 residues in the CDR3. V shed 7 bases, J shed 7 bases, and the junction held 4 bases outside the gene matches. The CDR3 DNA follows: TGTGCCAGCACTGACAGGGGGCCGAATGAGCAGTTCTTC. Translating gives CASTDRGPNEQFF.

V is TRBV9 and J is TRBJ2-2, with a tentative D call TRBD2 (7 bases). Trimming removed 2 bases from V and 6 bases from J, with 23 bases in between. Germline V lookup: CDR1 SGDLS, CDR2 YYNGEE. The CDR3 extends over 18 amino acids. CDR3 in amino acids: CASSVGSSGAGAPGELFF. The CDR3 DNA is TGTGCCAGCAGCGTCGGCTCTAGTGGGGCGGGGGCACCCGGGGAGCTGTTTTTT.

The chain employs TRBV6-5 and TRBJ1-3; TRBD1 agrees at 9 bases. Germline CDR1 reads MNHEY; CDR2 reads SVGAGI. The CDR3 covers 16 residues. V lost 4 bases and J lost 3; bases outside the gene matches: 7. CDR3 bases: TGTGCCAGCAGTTTAACAGGGGGCGCCTATGGAAACACCATATATTTT. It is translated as CASSLTGGAYGNTIYF.

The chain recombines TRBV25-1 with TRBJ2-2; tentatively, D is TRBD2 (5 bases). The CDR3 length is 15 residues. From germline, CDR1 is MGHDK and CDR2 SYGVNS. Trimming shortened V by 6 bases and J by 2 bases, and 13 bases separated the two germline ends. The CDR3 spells CASSSGSVNTGELFF. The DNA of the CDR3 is TGTGCCAGCAGCTCTGGGAGCGTAAACACCGGGGAGCTGTTTTTT.

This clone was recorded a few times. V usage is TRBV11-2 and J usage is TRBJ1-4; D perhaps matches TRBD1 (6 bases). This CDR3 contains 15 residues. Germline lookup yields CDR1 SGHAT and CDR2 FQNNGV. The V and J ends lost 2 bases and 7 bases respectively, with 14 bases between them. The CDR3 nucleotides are TGTGCCAGCAGCTTAAGGTCCAGGACAGCTGAAAAACTGTTTTTT. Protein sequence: CASSLRSRTAEKLFF.

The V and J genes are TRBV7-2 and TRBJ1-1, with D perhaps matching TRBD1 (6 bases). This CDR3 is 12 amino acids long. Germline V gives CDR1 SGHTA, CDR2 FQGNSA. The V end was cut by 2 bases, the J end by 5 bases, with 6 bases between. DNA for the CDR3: TGTGCCAGCAGCTTAAGGGGGACTGAAGCTTTCTTT. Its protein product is CASSLRGTEAFF.

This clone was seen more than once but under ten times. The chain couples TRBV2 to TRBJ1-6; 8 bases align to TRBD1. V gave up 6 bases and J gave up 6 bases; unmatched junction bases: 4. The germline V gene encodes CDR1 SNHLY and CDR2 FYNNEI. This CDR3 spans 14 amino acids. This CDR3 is CASRGTGINSPLHF. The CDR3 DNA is TGTGCCAGCAGGGGGACAGGCATTAATTCACCCCTCCACTTT.

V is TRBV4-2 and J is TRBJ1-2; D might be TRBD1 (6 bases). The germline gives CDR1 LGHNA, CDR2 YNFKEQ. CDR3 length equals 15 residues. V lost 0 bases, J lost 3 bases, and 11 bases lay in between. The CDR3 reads CASSQDWRGHYGYTF. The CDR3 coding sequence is TGTGCCAGCAGCCAAGATTGGCGGGGGCACTATGGCTACACCTTC.